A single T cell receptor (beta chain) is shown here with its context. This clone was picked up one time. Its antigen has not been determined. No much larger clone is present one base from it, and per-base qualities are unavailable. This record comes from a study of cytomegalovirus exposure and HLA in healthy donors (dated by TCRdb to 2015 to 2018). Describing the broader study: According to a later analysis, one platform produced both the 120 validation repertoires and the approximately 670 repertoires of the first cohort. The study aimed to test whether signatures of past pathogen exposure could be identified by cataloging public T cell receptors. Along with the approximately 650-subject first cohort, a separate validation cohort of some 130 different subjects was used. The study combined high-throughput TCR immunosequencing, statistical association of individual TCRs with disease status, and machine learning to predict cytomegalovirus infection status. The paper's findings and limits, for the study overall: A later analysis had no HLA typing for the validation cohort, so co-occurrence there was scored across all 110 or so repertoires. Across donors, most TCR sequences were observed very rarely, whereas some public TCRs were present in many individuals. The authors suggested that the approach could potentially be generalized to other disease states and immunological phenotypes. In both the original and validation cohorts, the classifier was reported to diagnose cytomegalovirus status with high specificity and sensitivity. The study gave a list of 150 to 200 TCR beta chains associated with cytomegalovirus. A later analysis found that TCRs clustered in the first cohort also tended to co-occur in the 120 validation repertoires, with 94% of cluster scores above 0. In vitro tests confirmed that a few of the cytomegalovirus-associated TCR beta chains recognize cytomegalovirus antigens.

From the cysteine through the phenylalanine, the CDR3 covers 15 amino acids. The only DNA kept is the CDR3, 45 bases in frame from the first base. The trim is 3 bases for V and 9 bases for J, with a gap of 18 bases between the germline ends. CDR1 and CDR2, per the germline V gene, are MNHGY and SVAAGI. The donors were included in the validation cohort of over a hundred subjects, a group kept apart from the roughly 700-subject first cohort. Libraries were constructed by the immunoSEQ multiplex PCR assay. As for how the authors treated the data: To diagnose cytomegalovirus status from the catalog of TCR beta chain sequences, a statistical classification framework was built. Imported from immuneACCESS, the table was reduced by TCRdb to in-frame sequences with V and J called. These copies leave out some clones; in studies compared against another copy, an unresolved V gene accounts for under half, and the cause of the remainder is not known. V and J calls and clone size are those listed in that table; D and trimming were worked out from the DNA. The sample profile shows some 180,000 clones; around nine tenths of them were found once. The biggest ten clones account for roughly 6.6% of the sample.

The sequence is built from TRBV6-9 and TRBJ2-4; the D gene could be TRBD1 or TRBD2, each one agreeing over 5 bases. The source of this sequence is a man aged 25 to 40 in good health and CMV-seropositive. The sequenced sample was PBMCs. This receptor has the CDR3 CASSYLGTLNSIQYF. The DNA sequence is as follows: TGTGCCAGCAGTTACCTCGGGACCCTAAATAGCATTCAGTACTTC.